This T cell receptor (beta chain) was documented in a study of blood T cell repertoires in COVID-19. Study details: Spain, Italy and the United States supplied samples that represented acute and convalescent COVID-19. The cDNA or gDNA used as material had been derived from T cells, B-cell-depleted T cells, or PBMCs.

Authors' data handling: Reference gene primer amplification gave estimated nucleated cell counts. Clones were sequenced by immunoSEQ multiplex PCR, and TCRdb holds only the in-frame ones, with some missing. Clone size and the V and J calls come from that table; the DNA yielded D and trimming. The sample holds more than 150,000 clones, over 75% seen once. The TCR was taken from a woman between 40 and 50 years old with acute or convalescent COVID-19. What was sequenced was peripheral blood.

The DNA of the CDR3 is TGTGCCAGCCCGACTAGCGGGGGGGCGTCGGCTTCGAACACCGGGGAGCTGTTTTTT. It yields the protein CASPTSGGASASNTGELFF. The rearrangement joins TRBV14 to TRBJ2-2; 14 bases align to TRBD2. The CDR3 length is 19 residues. In germline, CDR1 is SGHDN, CDR2 FVKESK. The V and J ends lost 8 bases and 0 bases, in that order; junction bases with no gene match: 11.